The present T cell receptor (beta chain) was sequenced within a study of CD8 T cells in Susac syndrome. TCR beta sequences were obtained from blood CD8+ and CD4+ T cells. As controls, healthy donors matched for age and sex were used. Through negative isolation, CD4+ and CD8+ T cells were obtained, while TEMRA cells were enriched using FACS. This clonotype was observed once. A quantity of about 0.5 to 1 ug RNA underwent reverse transcription using random hexamers. Across 54 Vbeta and 13 Jbeta, TCR beta CDR3 was amplified with immunoSEQ multiplex PCR. TCRdb passed the immunoSEQ multiplex PCR reads through MiXCR, listing each CDR3 protein once. The top ten clones hold approximately 0.12% of a sample with some 120,000 distinct CDR3 sequences, more than 90% of them seen once. Material for sequencing was CD4+ T cells from PBMCs. The source of this sequence is a human donor in good health.

Here the CDR3 reads CASNREGQRNYEQYF. CDR3 nucleotides: TGTGCCAGCAACCGCGAGGGGCAGCGGAACTACGAGCAGTACTTC. The chain joins TRBV6-6 to TRBJ2-7; the D gene could be TRBD1 or TRBD2 (5 bases each). Germline V CDR1 and CDR2: MNHNY, SVGAGI (reference sequence). CDR3 size: 15 residues. V lost 7 bases and J lost 3, with 19 bases in between.